A selection of T cell receptor beta chains follows, all from one sample in a study of cytomegalovirus exposure and HLA in healthy donors. Here immunoSEQ multiplex PCR was the method, and the copy in TCRdb shows in-frame clones only, minus some. The data hold 170,000 or so clones, with 65% to 80% observed a single time. Material: PBMCs. The receptors here all came from a woman in her 40s in good health and CMV-seronegative. Both conserved end residues are part of each CDR3. A D gene is named only where the DNA matches it firmly. Size tells how often a clone was seen (once, few, many) or the class of an expanded clone, and some rows leave it out.

j_call d_call v_call clone_size cdr3_aa cdr3_nt
TRBJ1-3 NA TRBV7-3 NA CASSFSGSGNTIYF TGTGCCAGCAGCTTTTCGGGGTCGGGAAACACCATATATTTT
TRBJ1-1 TRBD1 TRBV6-5 NA CASSQRQGTEAFF TGTGCCAGCAGTCAACGACAGGGGACTGAAGCTTTCTTT
TRBJ1-2 TRBD1 TRBV6-5 NA CASSESQGANGYTF TGTGCCAGCAGTGAATCCCAGGGGGCGAATGGCTACACCTTC
TRBJ2-2 TRBD2 TRBV6-4 NA CASSEPGGANTGELFF TGTGCCAGCAGTGAGCCTGGGGGGGCGAACACCGGGGAGCTGTTTTTT
TRBJ1-4 NA TRBV2 NA CASTRAGRNEKLFF TGTGCCAGCACGAGGGCAGGACGGAATGAAAAACTGTTTTTT
TRBJ1-2 NA TRBV27 NA CASSLSSANYGYTF TGTGCCAGCAGTTTATCGTCGGCTAACTATGGCTACACCTTC
TRBJ2-7 TRBD2 TRBV7-6 NA CASSPGLREAYEQYF TGTGCCAGCAGCCCGGGCCTACGGGAGGCCTACGAGCAGTACTTC
TRBJ2-7 TRBD2 TRBV10-3 once CAIGGGLAGVGEQYF TGTGCCATCGGGGGGGGACTAGCGGGAGTCGGGGAGCAGTACTTC
TRBJ1-2 NA TRBV28 NA CATDSNYGYTF TGTGCCACAGACAGTAACTATGGCTACACCTTC
TRBJ1-4 NA TRBV9 NA CASSVGGGPNEKLFF TGTGCCAGCAGCGTAGGGGGGGGTCCGAATGAAAAACTGTTTTTT
TRBJ1-6 TRBD1 TRBV2 NA CASKGANSPLHF TGTGCCAGCAAGGGGGCCAATTCACCCCTCCACTTT
TRBJ1-1 NA TRBV9 NA CASSVSARTEAFF TGTGCCAGCAGCGTTTCAGCTAGGACTGAAGCTTTCTTT
TRBJ1-5 NA TRBV19 NA CASSFLLGAYSNQPQHF TGTGCCAGTAGTTTCCTTCTGGGGGCGTATAGCAATCAGCCCCAGCATTTT
TRBJ2-3 TRBD2 TRBV29-1 NA CSVPSGGQGYTQYF TGCAGCGTCCCTAGCGGGGGGCAAGGGTATACGCAGTATTTT
TRBJ1-6 NA TRBV11-3 once CASSLEVSAPLHF TGTGCCAGCAGCTTAGAGGTCAGTGCACCCCTCCACTTT
TRBJ1-2 TRBD1 TRBV6-5 few CASIQTGGGYGYTF TGTGCCAGCATTCAAACAGGGGGCGGGTATGGCTACACCTTC
TRBJ1-4 NA TRBV11-3 NA CASSPGSAEKLFF TGTGCCAGCAGCCCAGGATCGGCTGAAAAACTGTTTTTT
TRBJ2-3 NA TRBV5-8 NA CASSLGASWATDTQYF TGTGCCAGCAGCTTGGGGGCTAGCTGGGCGACAGATACGCAGTATTTT
TRBJ2-6 NA TRBV5-1 NA CASSQGGVTGANVLTF TGCGCCAGCAGTCAAGGAGGGGTGACTGGGGCCAACGTCCTGACTTTC
TRBJ1-3 NA TRBV19 NA CASSTDRNSGNTIYF TGTGCCAGTTCAACCGACAGAAACTCTGGAAACACCATATATTTT
TRBJ2-2 NA TRBV19 NA CASSIAGTRNTGELFF TGTGCCAGTAGTATCGCCGGGACAAGAAACACCGGGGAGCTGTTTTTT
TRBJ2-7 TRBD1 TRBV13 NA CASSSSGTGDVQYF TGTGCCAGCAGCTCTTCCGGGACAGGGGATGTGCAGTACTTC
TRBJ1-1 TRBD1 TRBV30 few CAWRPGQGATEAFF TGTGCCTGGCGTCCGGGACAGGGAGCAACTGAAGCTTTCTTT
TRBJ2-5 NA TRBV5-6 NA CASSLFMQALPGEQYF TGTGCCAGCAGCTTGTTTATGCAGGCTCTTCCCGGTGAGCAGTACTTC
TRBJ1-5 NA TRBV6-6 NA CASSYRQSNQPQHF TGTGCCAGCAGTTACCGACAGAGCAATCAGCCCCAGCATTTT
TRBJ2-7 TRBD1 TRBV27 NA CASGRTGDLHEQYF TGTGCCAGCGGACGGACAGGAGACCTCCACGAGCAGTACTTC
TRBJ1-1 NA TRBV6-5 NA CASSYLAAGNTEAFF TGTGCCAGCAGTTACCTCGCGGCGGGGAACACTGAAGCTTTCTTT
TRBJ2-3 NA TRBV11-3 NA CASSFLRGGPTDTQYF TGTGCCAGCAGCTTCCTAAGGGGGGGGCCTACAGATACGCAGTATTTT
TRBJ2-2 NA TRBV6-4 NA CASRATANTGELFF TGTGCCAGCAGGGCGACAGCTAACACCGGGGAGCTGTTTTTT
TRBJ2-5 TRBD1 TRBV5-6 NA CASSSGTGEETQYF TGTGCCAGCAGTTCCGGGACAGGGGAAGAGACCCAGTACTTC
TRBJ2-1 NA TRBV5-1 NA CATFPTPGYNEQFF TGCGCCACCTTCCCCACCCCGGGGTACAATGAGCAGTTCTTC
TRBJ2-1 NA TRBV11-3 once CASSLGSERADEQFF TGTGCCAGCAGCTTAGGGTCGGAGCGGGCAGATGAGCAGTTCTTC
TRBJ1-2 NA TRBV6-1 NA CASSESVGGDYGYTF TGTGCCAGCAGTGAGTCAGTTGGAGGAGATTATGGCTACACCTTC
TRBJ2-3 TRBD1 TRBV6-5 few CAVGTGDTDTQYF TGTGCCGTGGGGACAGGGGACACAGATACGCAGTATTTT
TRBJ2-3 TRBD2 TRBV10-3 NA CAIAGGASTDTQYF TGTGCCATAGCGGGGGGGGCGAGCACAGATACGCAGTATTTT
TRBJ2-7 NA TRBV4-2 NA CASSQVSILREQYF TGTGCCAGCAGCCAGGTGTCAATCCTGCGCGAGCAGTACTTC
TRBJ2-7 NA TRBV6-4 NA CASSVSYEQYF TGTGCCAGCAGCGTTTCCTACGAGCAGTACTTC
TRBJ1-4 NA TRBV15 NA CATFEGATNEKLFF TGTGCCACCTTTGAGGGTGCAACTAATGAAAAACTGTTTTTT
TRBJ2-1 NA TRBV6-1 NA CASSGLDSASSYNEQFF TGTGCCAGCAGTGGCCTCGATAGCGCGAGCTCCTACAATGAGCAGTTCTTC
TRBJ1-6 NA TRBV5-1 NA CASSLFAATDSPLHF TGCGCCAGCAGCTTGTTTGCCGCTACGGATTCACCCCTCCACTTT
TRBJ1-3 TRBD1 TRBV5-1 few CASSYRGSGNTIYF TGCGCCAGCAGCTACAGGGGATCTGGAAACACCATATATTTT
TRBJ1-5 NA TRBV30 few CAWSVRGNQPQHF TGTGCCTGGAGTGTACGGGGAAATCAGCCCCAGCATTTT
TRBJ1-2 TRBD1 TRBV7-9 once CASSLGPRQGEAGYTF TGTGCCAGCAGCTTAGGGCCTAGACAGGGTGAGGCTGGCTACACCTTC
TRBJ1-2 NA TRBV9 NA CASSVGTAYYGYTF TGTGCCAGCAGCGTAGGAACAGCCTACTATGGCTACACCTTC
TRBJ1-1 NA TRBV15 NA CATRQQGLTEAFF TGTGCCACCAGACAGCAGGGGTTGACTGAAGCTTTCTTT